These T cell receptor beta chains were read from a single sample in a study of blood T cell repertoires in COVID-19. Some clones are missing from TCRdb's copy, which holds only in-frame ones; the method was immunoSEQ multiplex PCR. The sample holds 120,000 or so clones, approximately 85% seen once. Sequenced material: peripheral blood. The receptors come from a human donor in a cohort sampled during active COVID-19. CDR3s include the opening cysteine and the closing phenylalanine or tryptophan. D genes are given only for firm matches. For some rows the clone size is stated as once, few or many, or as a class when expanded; others skip it.

v_call	d_call	clone_size	j_call	cdr3_nt	cdr3_aa
TRBV5-1	-	-	TRBJ2-3	TGCGCCAGCAGCGCGCAGGGCCTTAGCACAGATACGCAGTATTTT	CASSAQGLSTDTQYF
TRBV5-6	TRBD2	-	TRBJ2-2	TGTGCCAGCAGCTCCACGACTAGCGGGGGGTTACCGAACACCGGGGAGCTGTTTTTT	CASSSTTSGGLPNTGELFF
TRBV2	TRBD2	-	TRBJ2-5	TGTGCCAGCATCTTGTCGGGGGGTGGAGAAGAGACCCAGTACTTC	CASILSGGGEETQYF
TRBV3-1/TRBV3-2	-	-	TRBJ1-2	TGTGCCAGCAGCCAAGGGCCGGGATCTACTATGCGCTACACCTTC	CASSQGPGSTMRYTF
TRBV18	TRBD1	-	TRBJ1-2	TGTGCCAGCTCCCCCCGGACAGGGGAGATTGGCTACACCTTC	CASSPRTGEIGYTF
TRBV4-1	TRBD2	-	TRBJ2-2	TGCGCCAGCAGCCAAGATGGAGCGGGGTCGAACACCGGGGAGCTGTTTTTT	CASSQDGAGSNTGELFF
TRBV5-1	TRBD1	-	TRBJ2-3	TGCGCCAGCAGCCGGGACGGGACAGGGCCTGATACGCAGTATTTT	CASSRDGTGPDTQYF
TRBV7-9	TRBD2	few	TRBJ2-1	TGTGCCAGCAGCTTAGCTTCGCGGGGGGGCTCCTACAATGAGCAGTTCTTC	CASSLASRGGSYNEQFF
TRBV2	-	-	TRBJ1-1	TGTGCCAGCAGCGGATCGGGGTTCACTGAAGCTTTCTTT	CASSGSGFTEAFF
TRBV7-8	TRBD2	-	TRBJ2-2	TGTGCCAGCAGCCCAATAGGACTAGCGGGGGGGTCCGGGGAGCTGTTTTTT	CASSPIGLAGGSGELFF
TRBV2	TRBD1	once	TRBJ2-5	TGTGCCAGCAAGGGGACAGCACAACAAGAGACCCAGTACTTC	CASKGTAQQETQYF
TRBV29-1	TRBD1	few	TRBJ1-1	TGCAGCGGCGACAGGGAGTCCACTGAAGCTTTCTTT	CSGDRESTEAFF
TRBV19	-	-	TRBJ1-1	TGTGCCAGTAGTATAGATCTCTCCGGGGACACTGAAGCTTTCTTT	CASSIDLSGDTEAFF
TRBV5-1	-	-	TRBJ2-3	TGCGCCAGCAGCTCTCTGACATCCACAGATACGCAGTATTTT	CASSSLTSTDTQYF
TRBV5-1	-	-	TRBJ1-3	TGCGCCAGCAGCTGGGACGGTACAGGGTCTGGAAACACCATATATTTT	CASSWDGTGSGNTIYF
TRBV6-5	TRBD1	once	TRBJ2-3	TGTGCCAGCCGGACAGGGGGGGCAGATACGCAGTATTTT	CASRTGGADTQYF
TRBV5-1	TRBD2	-	TRBJ2-1	TGCGCCAGCAGCCTAGGCGGGGGGTCTAATGAGCAGTTCTTC	CASSLGGGSNEQFF
TRBV5-4	TRBD1	-	TRBJ2-4	TGTGCCAGCAGGCGGACAGGGGCGGCCAAAAACATTCAGTACTTC	CASRRTGAAKNIQYF
TRBV7-9	-	few	TRBJ1-1	TGTGCCAGCAGCCTTAAAGGGGGTCGGGCTGAAGCTTTCTTT	CASSLKGGRAEAFF
TRBV19	-	-	TRBJ2-3	TGTGCCAGTAGTTCCCGACAGGCGAACACAGATACGCAGTATTTT	CASSSRQANTDTQYF
TRBV9	-	-	TRBJ2-4	TGTGCCAGCAGCCCAGGGTCCGTGGGGAACATTCAGTACTTC	CASSPGSVGNIQYF
TRBV7-2	TRBD1	-	TRBJ1-5	TGTGCCAGCAGCAAACAGGGGGCGTTAAGCAATCAGCCCCAGCATTTT	CASSKQGALSNQPQHF
TRBV19	TRBD1	-	TRBJ2-1	TGTGCCAGTAGAGCCGGGACAGGGGGCAGTGAGCAGTTCTTC	CASRAGTGGSEQFF
TRBV5-1	TRBD1	-	TRBJ1-1	TGCGCCAGCAGCCCAGGGACAGGCAACACTGAAGCTTTCTTT	CASSPGTGNTEAFF
TRBV5-8	TRBD1	-	TRBJ1-5	TGTGCCAGCAGCTCTACCGCCGGGACAGGTGCTCAGCCCCAGCATTTT	CASSSTAGTGAQPQHF
TRBV9	-	few	TRBJ2-3	TGTGCCAGCAGCGTAGCGATAGAGGATACGCAGTATTTT	CASSVAIEDTQYF
TRBV6-1	TRBD1	few	TRBJ1-4	TGTGCCAGCAGTGAAGCCTGGGGGACAGCTCTGAATGAAAAACTGTTTTTT	CASSEAWGTALNEKLFF
TRBV5-1	TRBD2	-	TRBJ2-3	TGCGCCAGCAGCTCAGGCCTAGCGGGGGGGCCTTTGGTCACAGATACGCAGTATTTT	CASSSGLAGGPLVTDTQYF
TRBV19	TRBD1	-	TRBJ2-7	TGTGCCAGTAGTAACCTGGGACAGGGGTCGTCCTACGAGCAGTACTTC	CASSNLGQGSSYEQYF
TRBV6-6	TRBD1	-	TRBJ1-2	TGTGCCAGCAGTGGGCAGGGGGCCGGTAACTATGGCTACACCTTC	CASSGQGAGNYGYTF
TRBV19	TRBD1	few	TRBJ2-4	TGTGCCAGTAGCCCCCAGCAGGGGGCTGTCAAAAACATTCAGTACTTC	CASSPQQGAVKNIQYF
TRBV2	TRBD2	-	TRBJ2-1	TGTGCCAGCAGTCCTCGACTAGCGGGGGTATACAATGAGCAGTTCTTC	CASSPRLAGVYNEQFF
TRBV10-3	-	-	TRBJ1-1	TGTGCCGCCCAGGGGTCGCGGCACACTGAAGCTTTCTTT	CAAQGSRHTEAFF
TRBV27	-	-	TRBJ1-5	TGTGCCAGCAGTCGACTCCCTGGCAATCAGCCCCAGCATTTT	CASSRLPGNQPQHF
TRBV19	-	-	TRBJ2-6	TGTGCCAGTAGTATTGGGACATCTGGGGCCAACGTCCTGACTTTC	CASSIGTSGANVLTF
TRBV19	TRBD2	-	TRBJ2-3	TGTGCCAGTAGTACCCCGGGACTAGCGGGGGGCACTACGAGCACAGATACGCAGTATTTT	CASSTPGLAGGTTSTDTQYF
TRBV4-3	TRBD1	few	TRBJ2-1	TGCGCCAGCAGCCAAGGGACAGGGTCGCTGCCCCGGTTCTTC	CASSQGTGSLPRFF
TRBV2	TRBD2	once	TRBJ2-3	TGTGCCAGCGGGGGGGTTCCCGCCACAGATACGCAGTATTTT	CASGGVPATDTQYF
TRBV2	-	-	TRBJ2-5	TGTGCCAGCAGGATCCGCGGGACCTTTCCCTCCGAAGAGACCCAGTACTTC	CASRIRGTFPSEETQYF
TRBV19	-	few	TRBJ1-5	TGTGCCAGTAGTATAGATTCACAGTACAATCAGCCCCAGCATTTT	CASSIDSQYNQPQHF